This is a list of T cell receptor beta chains from one sample in a study of OX40 agonist ivuxolimab in advanced cancers. Data came from immunoSEQ multiplex PCR; TCRdb stores just in-frame clones and leaves some out. The table has roughly 60,000 clones, about 87% seen once; the top ten hold around 5%. The source was CD4+ or CD8+ T cells sorted from blood, collected in a trial of the OX40 agonist ivuxolimab. The receptors come from an adult with an advanced solid tumor such as melanoma, head and neck, liver or kidney cancer. Both conserved end residues are part of each CDR3. A D gene is named only where the DNA matches it firmly. Expanded clones get a size class; other rows say once, few or many, or leave the size out.

j_call v_call clone_size d_call cdr3_nt cdr3_aa
TRBJ1-2 TRBV2 - TRBD1 TGTGCCAGCAGTCCAGAACAGGGGGTCTATGGCTACACCTTC CASSPEQGVYGYTF
TRBJ1-1 TRBV4-2 - - TGTGCCAGCAGCCAAGAAGGATCAGTGAACACTGAAGCTTTCTTT CASSQEGSVNTEAFF
TRBJ1-3 TRBV5-1 few - TGCGCCAGCAGCTTGGCGGTAGGGCGAGGAAACACCATATATTTT CASSLAVGRGNTIYF
TRBJ2-5 TRBV5-1 - TRBD2 TGCGCCAGCAGCATAGGACTAGCAGGGTACCAAGAGACCCAGTACTTC CASSIGLAGYQETQYF
TRBJ2-1 TRBV7-3 few TRBD2 TGTGCCAGCAGCTCCGGGGAAAGCGGGAAGCAGTTCTTC CASSSGESGKQFF
TRBJ2-2 TRBV18 - - TGTGCCAGCTCACCAAATACGGGCGGGGAGCTGTTTTTT CASSPNTGGELFF
TRBJ2-3 TRBV5-6 - TRBD2 TGTGCCAGCAGCCTACTAGCGGGGGGGCAGAGGGCGCAGTATTTT CASSLLAGGQRAQYF
TRBJ2-5 TRBV11-2 - - TGTGCCAGCAGCCCCCTGACGGGGTTGGAAGAGACCCAGTACTTC CASSPLTGLEETQYF
TRBJ2-6 TRBV10-3 - - TGTGCCATTTACTCTGGGGCCAACGTCCTGACTTTC CAIYSGANVLTF
TRBJ1-2 TRBV10-3 - TRBD1 TGTGCCGCTGACCCAGGGGGCGGCTATGGCTACACCTTC CAADPGGGYGYTF